This TCR beta chain appears in the sequencing data of a study of CD8 T cells in ankylosing spondylitis. This clonotype was observed many times. Quantitative 5'-RACE was performed with molecular barcodes, and it yielded the TCR beta libraries. TCRdb processed the 5' RACE reads anew with MiXCR; each CDR3 protein has one entry. The repertoire holds about 180,000 distinct CDR3 sequences, with approximately 9.9% as singletons. The source material was blood, either unsorted or a sorted T cell fraction (not recorded which). The TCR comes from a female donor with ankylosing spondylitis or in good health (not recorded which).

Written as DNA, the CDR3 is TGCGCCAGCAGCCAGCTGGCTGGGACAGGGGTGAACACTGAAGCTTTCTTT. This gives the protein CASSQLAGTGVNTEAFF. The chain carries TRBV4-3 and TRBJ1-1; TRBD1 agrees at 10 bases. This CDR3 is 17 amino acids long. Germline loops: CDR1 LGHNA, CDR2 YSLEER. The J segment lost 0 bases and the V segment lost 3 bases, leaving 7 bases of the junction unmatched.